Listed below are T cell receptor beta chains from one sample, sequenced in a study of blood T cell repertoires in COVID-19. Clones were sequenced by immunoSEQ multiplex PCR, and TCRdb holds only the in-frame ones, with some missing. The table has fewer than 200,000 clones, 80% to 90% seen once. Material: PBMCs or T cells enriched from blood (not recorded which). These receptors were obtained from a man aged 50 to 60 who had recovered from COVID-19. CDR3s include the opening cysteine and the closing phenylalanine or tryptophan. Each record gives: V gene, J gene, D gene, clone size, CDR3 DNA, CDR3 protein. D genes are given only for firm matches. Size is stated for part of the rows, as once, few or many counts, or as a class when the clone is expanded.

>TRBV12-2|TRBJ2-1|NA|NA
TGTGCAAGTCCCCCCCTGAGCCGGGCGGCGGGGTTCTTC
CASPPLSRAAGFF
>TRBV7-8|TRBJ1-1|NA|NA
TGTGCCAGCAGCGCCGTACAGGTAACTGAAGCTTTCTTT
CASSAVQVTEAFF
>TRBV15|TRBJ1-4|NA|NA
TGTGCCACCAGTCTGGGGGCAGGTGGAACTAATGAAAAACTGTTTTTT
CATSLGAGGTNEKLFF
>TRBV5-1|TRBJ1-1|TRBD1|NA
TGCGCCAGCAGCTTGGGGACAGGGGGTGAAGCTTTCTTT
CASSLGTGGEAFF
>TRBV2|TRBJ1-1|NA|many
TGTGCCAGCATAAGGGGCCTGAACACTGAAGCTTTCTTT
CASIRGLNTEAFF
>TRBV5-6|TRBJ1-6|TRBD1|NA
TGTGCCAGCAGCTTGTACACAGGGGGATCATCACCCCTCCACTTT
CASSLYTGGSSPLHF
>TRBV5-1|TRBJ1-2|TRBD1|once
TGCGCCAGCAGGTGGACAGGGGAAGCTAACTATGGCTACACCTTC
CASRWTGEANYGYTF
>TRBV5-1|TRBJ2-1|TRBD1|NA
TGCGCCAGCAGTTTACAGACAGGGTCCTACAATGAGCAGTTCTTC
CASSLQTGSYNEQFF
>TRBV5-6|TRBJ1-2|TRBD1|NA
TGTGCCAGCAGCACACAGGGGCGACCCTATGGCTACACCTTC
CASSTQGRPYGYTF
>TRBV10-2|TRBJ2-2|NA|NA
TGCGCCAGCAGTGAGTGGCACACGAACACCGGGGAGCTGTTTTTT
CASSEWHTNTGELFF
>TRBV7-2|TRBJ1-1|NA|NA
TGTGCCAGCAGCCGCGGGGACTTGAACACTGAAGCTTTCTTT
CASSRGDLNTEAFF
>TRBV19|TRBJ1-2|TRBD1|NA
TGTGCCGTCGAGGGGGCGGGCTATGGCTACACCTTC
CAVEGAGYGYTF
>TRBV3-1/TRBV3-2|TRBJ2-7|TRBD1|NA
TGTGCCAGCAGCCAAGGCAGGGGGCGGGAGCAGTACTTC
CASSQGRGREQYF
>TRBV29-1|TRBJ2-2|TRBD1|NA
TGCAGCGTCCTACAGGGGCTTGGCACCGGGGAGCTGTTTTTT
CSVLQGLGTGELFF
>TRBV5-6|TRBJ2-2|NA|NA
TGTGCCAGCAGGGCCAGGGGACAGAACACCGGGGAGCTGTTTTTT
CASRARGQNTGELFF
>TRBV3-1/TRBV3-2|TRBJ1-1|NA|NA
TGTGCCAGCAGCCAAGTGGGGGGGAATACTGAAGCTTTCTTT
CASSQVGGNTEAFF
>TRBV28|TRBJ1-6|TRBD1|once
TGTGCCAGCAGTACGACAGGGGTATCACCCCTCCACTTT
CASSTTGVSPLHF
>TRBV4-3|TRBJ2-1|TRBD2|NA
TGCGCCAGCAGCCAAGTTTGGACTAGGGTCAATGAGCAGTTCTTC
CASSQVWTRVNEQFF
>TRBV29-1|TRBJ1-2|NA|NA
TGCAGCGTTGGGCAGGAAGCTAACTATGGCTACACCTTC
CSVGQEANYGYTF
>TRBV5-1|TRBJ2-5|TRBD2|NA
TGCGCCAGCAGCATATCATCTAGCGGGGGGGGCGGAGAGACCCAGTACTTC
CASSISSSGGGGETQYF
>TRBV27|TRBJ2-6|TRBD1|NA
TGTGCCAGCAGTCTTTACAGGGGGCGGTCTGGGGCCAACGTCCTGACTTTC
CASSLYRGRSGANVLTF
>TRBV3-1/TRBV3-2|TRBJ2-1|TRBD2|NA
TGTGCCAGCAGCCAAGATGCAGGGAGGGCTGACAATGAGCAGTTCTTC
CASSQDAGRADNEQFF
>TRBV11-2|TRBJ1-1|NA|once
TGTGCCAGACATCACAGGGATAAGAACACTGAAGCTTTCTTT
CARHHRDKNTEAFF
>TRBV9|TRBJ2-4|NA|NA
TGTGCCAGCAGCGGCCGTCCCGGTGCCCAAAACATTCAGTACTTC
CASSGRPGAQNIQYF
>TRBV2|TRBJ1-4|TRBD1|NA
TGTGCCAGCGGAGGGACAGGGGGTAATGAAAAACTGTTTTTT
CASGGTGGNEKLFF
>TRBV11-1|TRBJ2-1|TRBD1|NA
TGTGCCAGCAGCTTAGCGCAGGGGACAGTCAATGAGCAGTTCTTC
CASSLAQGTVNEQFF
>TRBV4-2|TRBJ2-1|NA|NA
TGTGCCAGCAGCCAAGAGTCTAACGGGTACAATGAGCAGTTCTTC
CASSQESNGYNEQFF
>TRBV2|TRBJ1-6|TRBD1|NA
TGTGCCAGCAGAGGGACAGGGGTGGCACCCCTCCACTTT
CASRGTGVAPLHF
>TRBV6-1|TRBJ2-2|NA|NA
TGTGCCAGCAGTGACGGAGATGAAGGGGCGTCGAACACCGGGGAGCTGTTTTTT
CASSDGDEGASNTGELFF
>TRBV2|TRBJ1-6|TRBD1|NA
TGTGCCAGCAGTGACAGGGGGCTGGTTAATTCACCCCTCCACTTT
CASSDRGLVNSPLHF
>TRBV18|TRBJ2-7|TRBD2|NA
TGTGCCAGCTCGCCTTCGGCGCAAGCGGGGGGTTTCTACGAGCAGTACTTC
CASSPSAQAGGFYEQYF
>TRBV20-1|TRBJ1-2|NA|NA
TGCAGTGCGTCGGGGGGCTATGGCTACACCTTC
CSASGGYGYTF
>TRBV7-6|TRBJ1-5|NA|NA
TGTGCCAGCAGCTTAGGAGGATTTCAGCCCCAGCATTTT
CASSLGGFQPQHF
>TRBV12-5|TRBJ2-7|NA|few
TGTGCTAGTGGTTCCCAGGGTAGTCGTGGCTCCTACGAGCAGTACTTC
CASGSQGSRGSYEQYF
>TRBV5-1|TRBJ2-1|TRBD2|NA
TGCGCCAGCAGCCCGGGACTAGCGGGGTTTGAGCAGTTCTTC
CASSPGLAGFEQFF
>TRBV27|TRBJ1-5|NA|few
TGTGCCAGCAGTTTATCGCAGGGGCCAACCTTTAATCAGCCCCAGCATTTT
CASSLSQGPTFNQPQHF
>TRBV11-3|TRBJ1-2|TRBD1|NA
TGTGCCAGCAGCTTGACAGGGACCTATGGCTACACCTTC
CASSLTGTYGYTF
>TRBV7-9|TRBJ1-4|NA|NA
TGTGCCAGCAGCCGAAAGGGGGGGAGAGGTTCCGCAACTAATGAAAAACTGTTTTTT
CASSRKGGRGSATNEKLFF
>TRBV5-6|TRBJ2-7|TRBD2|NA
TGTGCCAGCAGCCCCCGGAGTTTCCAGCGGGGGTTTGACGAGCAGTACTTC
CASSPRSFQRGFDEQYF
>TRBV7-3|TRBJ2-6|NA|NA
TGTGCCAGCAGCTTAACGAAGGGCCGGGAAGGGGCCAACGTCCTGACTTTC
CASSLTKGREGANVLTF
>TRBV7-2|TRBJ2-3|TRBD2|NA
TGTGCCAGCAGTGTTAGCGGGGCAAGCACAGATACGCAGTATTTT
CASSVSGASTDTQYF
>TRBV19|TRBJ1-5|TRBD1|NA
TGTGCCAGTAGAGGAGACAGGGCCTCTGGTCAGCCCCAGCATTTT
CASRGDRASGQPQHF
>TRBV6-1|TRBJ2-7|NA|NA
TGTGCCAGCAGTGAATTGATGACGGCAGGGTTCTACGAGCAGTACTTC
CASSELMTAGFYEQYF
>TRBV6-5|TRBJ1-6|NA|NA
TGTGCCAGCAGGACGGACTATCGTTCACCCCTCCACTTT
CASRTDYRSPLHF
>TRBV6-6|TRBJ2-7|TRBD2|NA
TGTGCCAGCAGTCTTGTAGCGGGGGGCTCCTACGAGCAGTACTTC
CASSLVAGGSYEQYF
>TRBV10-3|TRBJ2-1|TRBD1|NA
TGTGCCGCAACCGGGACAGGGGTGAATGAGCAGTTCTTC
CAATGTGVNEQFF
>TRBV4-2|TRBJ2-5|NA|NA
TGTGCCAGCAGCCGAGAAGACCGAGGGGAGACCCAGTACTTC
CASSREDRGETQYF
>TRBV3-1/TRBV3-2|TRBJ1-5|NA|NA
TGTGCCAGCAGCCAATTCGGAACTAGCGAGCCCCAGCATTTT
CASSQFGTSEPQHF
>TRBV5-1|TRBJ1-6|TRBD1|NA
TGCGCCAGCACGCGGGGGGACAGGGGAACGATCGGAAATAATTCACCCCTCCACTTT
CASTRGDRGTIGNNSPLHF
>TRBV30|TRBJ1-6|TRBD1|NA
TGTGCCTGGAGTCGACGTCGACAGGGAGGAGATTCACCCCTCCACTTT
CAWSRRRQGGDSPLHF
>TRBV5-4|TRBJ1-2|NA|NA
TGTGCCAGCAGCTTGGGTGCGAAAGCTAACTATGGCTACACCTTC
CASSLGAKANYGYTF
>TRBV5-1|TRBJ2-7|TRBD2|NA
TGCGCCAGCAGCAGCGGGACCTCCGGGTCAGAGCAGTACTTC
CASSSGTSGSEQYF
>TRBV5-6|TRBJ2-1|TRBD1|NA
TGTGCCAGCTGGCGACAGGGCCGCTCCTACAATGAGCAGTTCTTC
CASWRQGRSYNEQFF
>TRBV4-3|TRBJ2-7|TRBD1|NA
TGCGCCAGCAGCCAACTCGGGACAGGGAGCTACGAGCAGTACTTC
CASSQLGTGSYEQYF